This T cell receptor beta chain was found in a study of CD8+CD57+ T cells in acquired aplastic anemia. Study context: Sorted CD4+ and CD8+ cells gave a mean 3.2 ug DNA, range roughly 0.18 to 30 ug. CD4+ cell libraries from healthy donors averaged approximately 9.9 million reads.

Germline values: CDR1 LNHDA, CDR2 SQIVND (reference sequence). The CDR3 consists of 13 residues. The ends were cut back, 1 base at V and 3 bases at J, with 7 bases in the middle. Findings of the study overall: Common to patients and controls were roughly 30 CD8+ CDR3 sequences.

Concerning this clonotype itself: Its antigen is still unknown.

Genomic DNA was employed as the template in profiling TCR beta VDJ and CDR3. TCRdb independently ran MiXCR on the reads; one entry per CDR3 protein. The sample shows fewer than 200,000 distinct CDR3 sequences, about 60% of them seen only once. The TCR was taken from a human donor in good health. The sequencing input was sorted CD4+, CD8+, or CD8+CD57+ T cells (not recorded which) from PBMCs. The chain couples TRBV19 to TRBJ2-7; D gene unclear. This chain's CDR3 is CASSIAVRYEQYF. CDR3 sequence (DNA): TGTGCCAGTAGTATAGCCGTCCGCTACGAGCAGTACTTC.